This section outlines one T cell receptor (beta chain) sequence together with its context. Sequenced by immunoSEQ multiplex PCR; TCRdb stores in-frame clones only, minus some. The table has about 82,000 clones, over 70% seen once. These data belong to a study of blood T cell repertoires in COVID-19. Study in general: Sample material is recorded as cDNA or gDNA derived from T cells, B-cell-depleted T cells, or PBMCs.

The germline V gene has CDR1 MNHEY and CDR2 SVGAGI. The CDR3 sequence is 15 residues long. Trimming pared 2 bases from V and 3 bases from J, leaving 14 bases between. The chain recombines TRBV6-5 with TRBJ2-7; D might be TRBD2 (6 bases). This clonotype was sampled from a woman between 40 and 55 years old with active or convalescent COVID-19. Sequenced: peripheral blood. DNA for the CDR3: TGTGCCAGCAGTTACGGGACTCCAATGGGCTACGAGCAGTACTTC. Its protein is CASSYGTPMGYEQYF.